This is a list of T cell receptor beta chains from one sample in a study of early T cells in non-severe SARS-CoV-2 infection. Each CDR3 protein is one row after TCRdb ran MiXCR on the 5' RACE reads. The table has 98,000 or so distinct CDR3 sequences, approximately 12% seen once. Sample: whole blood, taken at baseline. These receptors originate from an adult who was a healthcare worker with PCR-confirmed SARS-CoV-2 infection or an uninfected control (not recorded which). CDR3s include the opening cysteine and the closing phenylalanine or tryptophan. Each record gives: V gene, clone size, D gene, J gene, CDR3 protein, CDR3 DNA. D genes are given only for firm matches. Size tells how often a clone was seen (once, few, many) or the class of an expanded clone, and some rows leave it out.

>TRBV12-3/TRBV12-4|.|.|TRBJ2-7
CASSSRSEVAYEQYF
TGTGCCAGCAGCTCCAGGAGTGAGGTAGCCTACGAGCAGTACTTC
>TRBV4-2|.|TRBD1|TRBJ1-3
CASSPRRDRGRGSGNTIYF
TGTGCCAGCAGCCCTCGACGAGACAGGGGGCGAGGCTCTGGAAACACCATATATTTT
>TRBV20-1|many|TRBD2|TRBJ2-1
CSAEPGTSATNEQFF
TGCAGTGCTGAGCCCGGGACTAGCGCAACCAATGAGCAGTTCTTC
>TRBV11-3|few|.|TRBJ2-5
CASSLGPRGQTQYF
TGTGCCAGCAGCTTAGGACCCCGGGGACAGACCCAGTACTTC
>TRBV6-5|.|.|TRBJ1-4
CASSGGREKLFF
TGTGCCAGCAGTGGCGGGAGGGAAAAACTGTTTTTT
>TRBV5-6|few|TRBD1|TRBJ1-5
CASSSTGGSGNQPQHF
TGTGCCAGCAGCTCCACAGGGGGCTCGGGCAATCAGCCCCAGCATTTT
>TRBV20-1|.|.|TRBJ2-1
CSAVHPLGQFF
TGCAGTGCCGTACATCCTCTAGGGCAGTTCTTC
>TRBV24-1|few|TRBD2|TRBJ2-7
CATSDPTSGSYEQYF
TGTGCCACCAGTGACCCAACTAGCGGATCCTACGAGCAGTACTTC
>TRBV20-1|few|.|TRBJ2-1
CSARREGPTDNEQFF
TGCAGTGCTCGGCGAGAGGGCCCCACCGACAATGAGCAGTTCTTC
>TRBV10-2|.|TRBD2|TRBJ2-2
CASSGLAGGVGELFF
TGCGCCAGCAGTGGACTAGCGGGCGGCGTCGGGGAGCTGTTTTTT
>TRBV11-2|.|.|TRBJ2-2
CASSLGGALDTGELFF
TGTGCCAGCAGCTTAGGGGGGGCGTTGGACACCGGGGAGCTGTTTTTT
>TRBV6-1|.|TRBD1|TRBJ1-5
CASTLQGAYQPQHF
TGTGCCAGCACATTACAGGGGGCTTATCAGCCCCAGCATTTT
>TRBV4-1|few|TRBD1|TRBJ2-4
CASSQTGLAKNIQYF
TGCGCCAGCAGCCAGACAGGGTTAGCCAAAAACATTCAGTACTTC
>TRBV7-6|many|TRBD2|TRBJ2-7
CASSLVPGGRNEQYF
TGTGCCAGCAGCTTAGTGCCGGGGGGGCGCAACGAGCAGTACTTC
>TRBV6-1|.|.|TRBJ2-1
CASSPDGNEQFF
TGTGCCAGCAGCCCAGACGGGAATGAGCAGTTCTTC